The rows below give T cell receptor beta chains drawn from one sample of a study of blood T cell repertoires in COVID-19. TCRdb keeps only in-frame clones here, not all; method: immunoSEQ multiplex PCR. This sample has 200,000 to 250,000 clones; around 85% occur once, and the top ten carry about 1.3%. Sequenced: PBMCs or T cells enriched from blood (not recorded which). Receptor source: a middle-aged woman with acute COVID-19. Both conserved end residues are part of each CDR3. A clone size is listed for some rows: how often the clone was seen (once, few, many), or a class if it is expanded.

V gene	clone size	CDR3 protein
TRBV27	once	CASRRQGAASSGQPQHF
TRBV2	-	CASSGSTGWGTEAFF
TRBV2	-	CASSGAAYNEKLFF
TRBV19	few	CASSRRQGLNQPQHF
TRBV4-3	-	CASSQDTDRGAGYTF
TRBV2	few	CASREGTSGGLGNEQFF
TRBV27	-	CASSFFRQASEQYF
TRBV6-5	-	CASSYPGTGVNEQYF
TRBV5-5	few	CASSPRTGGNTGELFF
TRBV2	once	CATRDRRTNTEAFF
TRBV3-1/TRBV3-2	-	CASSSGGAGRDTQYF
TRBV5-6	-	CASSLAGIGEQFF
TRBV4-1	-	CASSPPPGRGGNTIYF
TRBV28	-	CASSLIRGVNYEQYF
TRBV29-1	-	CSVAPRLADSYEQYF
TRBV7-9	-	CASSSGLGTPRYNEQFF
TRBV19	-	CASKSLEGQGLHYGYTF
TRBV4-1	-	CASSQTLVISTDTQYF
TRBV10-1	-	CASSAGQGKQETQYF
TRBV18	-	CASSPNIPTNEKLFF
TRBV5-1	-	CASSPRASRETQYF
TRBV19	-	CASSPGTENTEAFF
TRBV7-2	-	CASSLVSGVIQPQHF
TRBV6-1	-	CASTEGTSGAHEQFF
TRBV7-3	once	CASSLTSNSPLHF
TRBV6-5	-	CASSLGGGQTDTQYF
TRBV7-2	-	CASSLSRTGVSYEQYF
TRBV19	few	CASLDRGRRQPQHF